The clone carrying this TCR beta chain occurred many times. Each CDR3 protein gets one entry after TCRdb re-called the 5' RACE reads with MiXCR. This table holds about 82,000 distinct CDR3 sequences, just over 2.5% found once. V lost 1 base to trimming and J lost 7 bases, with 13 bases between them. This CDR3 has 14 amino acids. Germline V CDR1 and CDR2: SGHTA, FQGNSA. The data originate from a study of neurological immune-mediated disorders. PBMCs stored at -80 C, numbering 2 million, were the origin of the unsorted libraries. V usage is TRBV7-2 and J usage is TRBJ1-2; no clear D. The sequencing input was PBMCs. The TCR comes from a woman aged 30 to 39 with multiple sclerosis. CDR3 sequence: CASSLDLGSGGYTF. CDR3 coding DNA: TGTGCCAGCAGCTTAGATCTGGGTTCCGGTGGCTACACCTTC.